These 23 T cell receptor beta chains were sequenced from one sample in a study of blood T cell repertoires in COVID-19. Clones were sequenced by immunoSEQ multiplex PCR, and TCRdb holds only the in-frame ones, with some missing. This sample yields approximately 670,000 clones, of which around 89% are seen a single time; more than 0.25% belongs to the top ten. The sequencing sample was made of peripheral blood. The receptors were sampled from a woman aged 18-35 years with acute or convalescent COVID-19.

This clone was counted between two and nine times. The chain has TRBV28 and TRBJ1-6; the D is unclear. The CDR3 is 16 amino acids. With 3 bases removed from V and 9 bases from J, the gap between germline ends came to 18 bases. Germline V CDR1 and CDR2: MDHEN, SYDVKM. The CDR3 sequence is CASSLVLTSAGSPLHF. The CDR3 DNA reads as TGTGCCAGCAGTTTGGTTTTGACATCAGCGGGTTCACCCCTCCACTTT.

This clone was found once. This chain connects TRBV3-1 (or the pseudogene TRBV3-2) to TRBJ2-2; TRBD1 might be the D (6 bases). The CDR3 length is 15 residues. Per the germline V gene, CDR1 is LGHDT and CDR2 is YNNKEL (reference sequence). Between the trimmed V and J ends, which lost 0 bases and 5 bases, there was a span of 10 bases. The CDR3 loop reads CASSQEGTLTGELFF. DNA for the CDR3: TGTGCCAGCAGCCAAGAAGGGACACTAACCGGGGAGCTGTTTTTT.

This rearrangement joins TRBV10-3 to TRBJ2-1; TRBD2 aligns across 8 bases. Germline lookup yields CDR1 ENHRY and CDR2 SYGVKD. Trimming at V came to 5 bases and at J to 8 bases, leaving 11 bases not matched to a gene. CDR3 length equals 15 residues. The CDR3 sequence is CAISSDPGGADEQFF. The CDR3 nucleotides read TGTGCCATCAGTTCCGATCCCGGGGGGGCAGATGAGCAGTTCTTC.

A note on this clone: The sample carries other DNA sequences with the same CDR3. This chain uses TRBV29-1 with TRBJ1-1, with D unclear. V was shortened by 4 bases and J by 4 bases, with 7 bases between the two germline ends. CDR1 and CDR2 (germline): SQVTM, ANQGSEA. The CDR3 extends over 11 amino acids. CDR3 nucleotide sequence: TGCAGCGTTGTACGGGGCACTGAAGCTTTCTTT. This translates into CSVVRGTEAFF.

This clone was detected a few times. This chain connects TRBV19 to TRBJ1-4; TRBD1 matches 8 bases. The trim removed 8 bases at V and 0 bases at J, leaving 14 bases unmatched. Germline V gene data show CDR1 as LNHDA and CDR2 as SQIVND (reference sequence). The CDR3 is 18 residues long. The CDR3 sequence: CASRPGTGRVPTNEKLFF. The DNA of the CDR3 is TGTGCCAGTCGCCCCGGGACAGGAAGGGTCCCAACTAATGAAAAACTGTTTTTT.

This clone was observed once. The chain carries TRBV6-1 and TRBJ2-6; D unresolved. This CDR3 has 16 amino acids. Per germline, CDR1 MNHNS and CDR2 SASEGT. V gave up 0 bases and J gave up 0 bases, with 6 bases separating them. The CDR3 sequence: CASSEAFGSGANVLTF. CDR3 sequence (DNA): TGTGCCAGCAGTGAAGCTTTCGGCTCTGGGGCCAACGTCCTGACTTTC.

The chain links TRBV3-1 (or the pseudogene TRBV3-2) to TRBJ1-6, with a possible D match to TRBD1 (6 bases). The CDR3 is 16 residues long. Looked up from germline, CDR1 is LGHDT and CDR2 is YNNKEL (reference sequence). V was shortened by 5 bases and J by 7 bases, with 18 bases between the two germline ends. As DNA, the CDR3 is TGTGCCAGCAGCAAGGACAGCGGACACCTCAATTCACCCCTCCACTTT. Protein: CASSKDSGHLNSPLHF.

V is TRBV6-4 and J is TRBJ2-1, with D tentatively TRBD2 (6 bases). Germline CDR1 MRHNA, CDR2 SNTAGT. The CDR3 spans 15 residues. V lost 2 bases, J lost 6 bases, and 14 bases lay in between. The CDR3, as DNA: TGTGCCAGCAGTGACAGTTCGGGACTGTTCAATGAGCAGTTCTTC. Its translation is CASSDSSGLFNEQFF.

The chain combines TRBV18 with TRBJ1-1, with TRBD1 as a possible D gene (6 bases). The CDR3 is made up of 14 amino acids. CDR1 and CDR2 (germline): KGHSH, LQKENI. V lost 2 bases, J lost 9 bases, and 16 bases lay in between. CDR3 sequence (DNA): TGTGCCAGCTCACCAGGGGGCACAGGTGGGAAAGCTTTCTTT. This sequence encodes CASSPGGTGGKAFF.

This clone came up once. This sequence joins TRBV19 and TRBJ2-7, with TRBD2 matching over 9 bases. V gave up 3 bases and J gave up 5 bases; unmatched junction bases: 14. The germline V gene encodes CDR1 LNHDA and CDR2 SQIVND (reference sequence). CDR3 length: 17 residues. The CDR3 loop is CASSISLAGTFGHEQYF. The DNA for the CDR3 is TGTGCCAGTAGTATCAGTCTAGCGGGGACCTTCGGCCACGAGCAGTACTTC.

In DNA, the CDR3 is TGCGCCAGCAGCCAAGATGGTATTCCCGGCAATGAGCAGTTCTTC. Translating it yields CASSQDGIPGNEQFF. The genes are TRBV4-3 and TRBJ2-1; D not certain. Trimming took 0 bases from V and 6 from J, leaving 12 bases between them. CDR1 is LGHNA and CDR2 is YSLEER in the germline V gene. The CDR3 contains 15 residues.

The rearrangement links TRBV7-2 to TRBJ1-1; the match to TRBD1 covers 8 bases. Per the germline V gene, CDR1 is SGHTA and CDR2 is FQGNSA. The V and J ends lost 8 bases and 1 base, in that order; junction bases with no gene match: 12. The CDR3 is made up of 16 amino acids. The chain's CDR3 is CASGPGTGHRNTEAFF. Here the CDR3 DNA reads TGTGCCAGCGGACCGGGGACAGGACACCGGAACACTGAAGCTTTCTTT.

This clone was seen a single time. The chain links TRBV19 to TRBJ1-2; 9 nucleotides line up with TRBD1. Trimming took 1 base from V and 4 from J; bases not matched to a gene: 7. There are 16 residues in the CDR3. Germline values: CDR1 LNHDA, CDR2 SQIVND (reference sequence). The CDR3 region is CASSIGTGDFFYGYTF. CDR3 in DNA: TGTGCCAGTAGTATAGGGACAGGGGATTTCTTCTATGGCTACACCTTC.

V usage is TRBV29-1 and J usage is TRBJ2-7; 8 bases map to TRBD2. This CDR3 is 17 amino acids long. In germline, CDR1 is SQVTM, CDR2 ANQGSEA. V shed 6 bases, J shed 3 bases, and the junction held 19 bases outside the gene matches. CDR3 nucleotides: TGCAGCGTCCTCAGCGGGGGCTCAACTATCACTCGCTACGAGCAGTACTTC. Its translation: CSVLSGGSTITRYEQYF.

The chain joins TRBV5-1 to TRBJ1-1; D is uncertain. CDR3 length equals 14 residues. CDR1 SGHRS and CDR2 YFSETQ come from the germline V gene. The V end was cut by 1 base, the J end by 6 bases, with 13 bases between. CDR3 in DNA: TGCGCCAGCAGCTTGAACAGTGCCTCATCTGAAGCTTTCTTT. This encodes CASSLNSASSEAFF.

The V call is TRBV2, the J call TRBJ2-2; perhaps TRBD2 as D (6 bases). Germline V lookup: CDR1 SNHLY, CDR2 FYNNEI. V lost 7 bases, J lost 2 bases, and 14 bases lay in between. The CDR3 contains 15 residues. Written as DNA, the CDR3 is TGTGCCAGCAACTTTGGCGGGGCCAACACCGGGGAGCTGTTTTTT. This codes for CASNFGGANTGELFF.

As concerns this clone: Other DNA sequences from this sample encode an identical CDR3 as well. As DNA, the CDR3 is TGTGCCACCAGTGATTCCGGCTATGGCTACACCTTC. Translating it yields CATSDSGYGYTF. The genes are TRBV24-1 and TRBJ1-2; D unresolved. The CDR3 contains 12 residues. Trimming took 2 bases from V and 4 from J, leaving 4 bases between them. Germline V gene lookup returns CDR1 KGHDR and CDR2 SFDVKD.

The sample holds one count of this clone. V and J are TRBV19 and TRBJ1-1; D gene unclear. The CDR3 is made up of 13 amino acids. V was cut by 5 bases and J by 4 bases, with 11 bases left in between. CDR1 is LNHDA, CDR2 SQIVND, per germline (reference sequence). CDR3 DNA sequence: TGTGCCAGTAGTTCCTATGTTAGCACTGAAGCTTTCTTT. As protein: CASSSYVSTEAFF.

The chain joins TRBV3-1 (or the pseudogene TRBV3-2) to TRBJ1-2; possibly TRBD1 for D (6 bases). CDR1 LGHDT and CDR2 YNNKEL come from the germline V gene (reference sequence). This CDR3 has 15 amino acids. Trimming removed 4 bases from V and 7 bases from J, with 19 bases in between. This chain's CDR3 is CASSLRDQGRGGYTF. The CDR3 nucleotides read TGTGCCAGCAGCCTACGGGATCAGGGCAGGGGTGGCTACACCTTC.

The V and J genes are TRBV7-3 and TRBJ1-1; 7 nucleotides align to TRBD1. V lost 0 bases and J lost 2; bases outside the gene matches: 15. Germline V gene data show CDR1 as SGHTA and CDR2 as FQGTGA. CDR3 length: 19 amino acids. CDR3: CASSLTKTGLGITNTEAFF. CDR3 DNA: TGTGCCAGCAGCTTAACGAAGACAGGGTTGGGGATAACTAACACTGAAGCTTTCTTT.

The genes are TRBV9 and TRBJ1-5; D is possibly TRBD1 (5 bases). The CDR3 has 12 amino acids. Trimming stripped 10 bases from V and 3 bases from J, with 11 bases between. CDR1 is SGDLS, CDR2 YYNGEE, per germline. DNA of the CDR3: TGTGCCCCGCCGGGACTCAATCAGCCCCAGCATTTT. Translation gives CAPPGLNQPQHF.

The chain employs TRBV2 and TRBJ1-6; 8 bases map to TRBD1. The germline gives CDR1 SNHLY, CDR2 FYNNEI. The CDR3 spans 17 residues. V trimming: 4 bases; J trimming: 7 bases; junction bases outside the gene matches: 12. CDR3 DNA sequence: TGTGCCAGCAGTGCGACAGGGGCTACTAGCCGGAATTCACCCCTCCACTTT. Translation: CASSATGATSRNSPLHF.

The table lists this clone with a count of one. V gene TRBV19 combines with J gene TRBJ1-3; a weak D match, TRBD1 (5 bases). Looked up from germline, CDR1 is LNHDA and CDR2 is SQIVND (reference sequence). V was clipped by 6 bases and J by 1 base, with 16 bases between them. This CDR3 spans 16 amino acids. The CDR3, as DNA: TGTGCCAGTAGAGGACAAGACCTCGATTCTGGAAACACCATATATTTT. Amino acid sequence: CASRGQDLDSGNTIYF.